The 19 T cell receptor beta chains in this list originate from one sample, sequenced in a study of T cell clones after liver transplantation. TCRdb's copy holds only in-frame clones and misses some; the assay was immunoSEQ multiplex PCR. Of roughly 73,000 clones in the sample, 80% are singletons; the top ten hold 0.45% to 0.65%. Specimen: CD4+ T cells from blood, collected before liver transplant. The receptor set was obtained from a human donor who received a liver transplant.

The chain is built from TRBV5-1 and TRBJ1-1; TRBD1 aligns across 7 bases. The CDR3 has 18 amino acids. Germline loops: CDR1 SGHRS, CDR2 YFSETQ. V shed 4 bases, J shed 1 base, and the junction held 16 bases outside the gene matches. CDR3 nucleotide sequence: TGCGCCAGCAGCCGAAAGACAGGGAGGGATGATACGAACACTGAAGCTTTCTTT. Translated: CASSRKTGRDDTNTEAFF.

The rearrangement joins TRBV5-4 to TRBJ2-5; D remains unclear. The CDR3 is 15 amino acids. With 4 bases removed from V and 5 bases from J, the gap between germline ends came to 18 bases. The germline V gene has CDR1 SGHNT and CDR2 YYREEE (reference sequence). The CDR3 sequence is CASSEASMMRETQYF. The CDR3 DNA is TGTGCCAGCAGCGAAGCGTCAATGATGAGGGAGACCCAGTACTTC. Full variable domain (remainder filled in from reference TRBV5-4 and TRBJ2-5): ETGVTQSPTHLIKTRGQQVTLRCSSQSGHNTVSWYQQALGQGPQFIFQYYREEENGRGNFPPRFSGLQFPNYSSELNVNALELDDSALYLCASSEASMMRETQYFGPGTRLLVL.

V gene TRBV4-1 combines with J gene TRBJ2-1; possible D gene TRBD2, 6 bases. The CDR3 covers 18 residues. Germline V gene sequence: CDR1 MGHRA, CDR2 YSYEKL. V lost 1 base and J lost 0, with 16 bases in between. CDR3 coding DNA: TGCGCCAGCAGCCAAGTTTGGGGGACGGGGGTCTCCTACAATGAGCAGTTCTTC. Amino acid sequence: CASSQVWGTGVSYNEQFF.

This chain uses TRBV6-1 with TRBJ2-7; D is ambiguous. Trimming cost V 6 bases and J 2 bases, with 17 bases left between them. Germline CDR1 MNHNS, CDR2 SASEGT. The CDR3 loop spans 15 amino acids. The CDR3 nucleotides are TGTGCCAGCAGGCCCCGAGGCCTCCTCCCCTACGAGCAGTACTTC. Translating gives CASRPRGLLPYEQYF.

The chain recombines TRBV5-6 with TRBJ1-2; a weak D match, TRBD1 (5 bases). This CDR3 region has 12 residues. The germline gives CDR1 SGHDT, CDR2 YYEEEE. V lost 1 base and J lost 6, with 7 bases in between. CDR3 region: CASSLSGNGYTF. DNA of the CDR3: TGTGCCAGCAGCTTGTCAGGGAATGGCTACACCTTC.

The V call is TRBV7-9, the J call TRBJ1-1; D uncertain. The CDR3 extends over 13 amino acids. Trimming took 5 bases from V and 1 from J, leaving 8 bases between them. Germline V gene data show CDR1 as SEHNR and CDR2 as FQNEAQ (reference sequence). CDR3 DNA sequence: TGTGCCAGCAGCAAGACCCAGAACACTGAAGCTTTCTTT. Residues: CASSKTQNTEAFF.

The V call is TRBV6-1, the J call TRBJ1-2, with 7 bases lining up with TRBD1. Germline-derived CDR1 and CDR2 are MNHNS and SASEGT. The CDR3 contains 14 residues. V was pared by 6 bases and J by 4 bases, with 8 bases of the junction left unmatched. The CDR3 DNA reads TGTGCCAGCAGGGCATATGGGACAGCCTATGGCTACACCTTC. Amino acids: CASRAYGTAYGYTF.

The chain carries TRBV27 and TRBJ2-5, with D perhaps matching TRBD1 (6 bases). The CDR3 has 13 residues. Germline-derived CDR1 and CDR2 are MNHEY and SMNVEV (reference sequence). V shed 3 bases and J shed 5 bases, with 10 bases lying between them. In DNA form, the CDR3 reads TGTGCCAGCAGTTTTCGGCAGGGGGAGACCCAGTACTTC. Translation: CASSFRQGETQYF.

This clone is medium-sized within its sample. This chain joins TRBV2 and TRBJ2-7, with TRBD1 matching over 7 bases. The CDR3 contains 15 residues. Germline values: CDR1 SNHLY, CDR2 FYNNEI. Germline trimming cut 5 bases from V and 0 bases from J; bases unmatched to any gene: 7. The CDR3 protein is CASSYRGRSSYEQYF. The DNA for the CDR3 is TGTGCCAGCAGTTACAGGGGACGGAGCTCCTACGAGCAGTACTTC.

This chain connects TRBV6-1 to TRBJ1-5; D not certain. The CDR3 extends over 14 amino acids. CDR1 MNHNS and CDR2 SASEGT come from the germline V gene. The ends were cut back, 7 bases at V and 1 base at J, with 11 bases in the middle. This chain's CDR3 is CASTRTGSNQPQHF. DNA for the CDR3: TGTGCCAGCACCCGGACGGGGAGCAATCAGCCCCAGCATTTT.

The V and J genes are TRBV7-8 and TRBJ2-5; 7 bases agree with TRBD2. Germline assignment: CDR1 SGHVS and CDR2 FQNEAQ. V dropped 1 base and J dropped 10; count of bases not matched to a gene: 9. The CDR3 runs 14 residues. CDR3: CASSLGTPPGGQYF. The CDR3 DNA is TGTGCCAGCAGCTTAGGGACACCACCGGGGGGCCAGTACTTC.

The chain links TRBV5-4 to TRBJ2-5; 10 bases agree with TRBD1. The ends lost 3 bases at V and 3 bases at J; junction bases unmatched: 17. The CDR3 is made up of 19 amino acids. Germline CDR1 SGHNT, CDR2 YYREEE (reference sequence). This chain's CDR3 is CASSSELRDPGQGKETQYF. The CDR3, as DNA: TGTGCCAGCAGCTCCGAGCTGCGGGATCCGGGACAGGGGAAAGAGACCCAGTACTTC. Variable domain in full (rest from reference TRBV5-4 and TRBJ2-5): ETGVTQSPTHLIKTRGQQVTLRCSSQSGHNTVSWYQQALGQGPQFIFQYYREEENGRGNFPPRFSGLQFPNYSSELNVNALELDDSALYLCASSSELRDPGQGKETQYFGPGTRLLVL.

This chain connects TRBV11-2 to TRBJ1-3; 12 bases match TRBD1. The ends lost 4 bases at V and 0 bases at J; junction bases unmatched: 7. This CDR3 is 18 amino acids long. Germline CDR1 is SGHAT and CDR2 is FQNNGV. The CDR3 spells CASSSIRDRGLSGNTIYF. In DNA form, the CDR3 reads TGTGCCAGCAGCTCGATCCGGGACAGGGGGCTCTCTGGAAACACCATATATTTT.

This CDR3 is CASSPGTGFYEQYF. CDR3 nucleotide sequence: TGTGCCAGCAGCCCCGGGACAGGGTTCTACGAGCAGTACTTC. The chain links TRBV5-7 to TRBJ2-7, with 9 bases aligning to TRBD1. TRBV5-7 is sorted into the ORF group, with uncertain function. CDR3 length equals 14 residues. V lost 4 bases, J lost 3 bases, and 5 bases stayed unmatched.

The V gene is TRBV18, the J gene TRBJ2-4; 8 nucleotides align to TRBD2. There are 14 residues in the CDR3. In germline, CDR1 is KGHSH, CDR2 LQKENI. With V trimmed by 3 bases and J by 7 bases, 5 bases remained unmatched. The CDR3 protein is CASSPGTSANIQYF. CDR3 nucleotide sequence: TGTGCCAGCTCACCGGGGACTAGTGCCAACATTCAGTACTTC. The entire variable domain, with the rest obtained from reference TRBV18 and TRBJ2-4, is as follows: NAGVMQNPRHLVRRRGQEARLRCSPMKGHSHVYWYRQLPEEGLKFMVYLQKENIIDESGMPKERFSAEFPKEGPSILRIQQVVRGDSAAYFCASSPGTSANIQYFGAGTRLSVL.

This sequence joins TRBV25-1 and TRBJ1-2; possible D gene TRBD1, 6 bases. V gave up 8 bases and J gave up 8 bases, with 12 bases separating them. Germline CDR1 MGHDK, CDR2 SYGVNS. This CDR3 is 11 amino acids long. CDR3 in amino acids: CASSRGGGYTF. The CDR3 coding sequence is TGTGCCAGCTCCCGAGGGGGAGGCTACACCTTC.

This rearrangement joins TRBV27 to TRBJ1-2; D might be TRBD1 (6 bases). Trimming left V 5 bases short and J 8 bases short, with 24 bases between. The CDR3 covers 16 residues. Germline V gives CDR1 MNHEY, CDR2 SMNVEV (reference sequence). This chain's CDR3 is CASSPDPQGKAEGYTF. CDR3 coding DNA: TGTGCCAGCAGTCCCGACCCACAGGGCAAGGCGGAAGGCTACACCTTC.

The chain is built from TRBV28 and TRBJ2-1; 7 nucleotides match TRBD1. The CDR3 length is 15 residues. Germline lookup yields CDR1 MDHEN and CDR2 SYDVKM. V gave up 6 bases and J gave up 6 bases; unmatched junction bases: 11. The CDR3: CASRARGLAANEQFF. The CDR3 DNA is TGTGCCAGCAGGGCTAGGGGGCTGGCGGCCAATGAGCAGTTCTTC.

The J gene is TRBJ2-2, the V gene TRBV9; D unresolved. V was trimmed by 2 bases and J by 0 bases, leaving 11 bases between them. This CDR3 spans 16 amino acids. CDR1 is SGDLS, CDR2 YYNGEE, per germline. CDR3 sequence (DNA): TGTGCCAGCAGCGTCCTGGGTCCCCCGAACACCGGGGAGCTGTTTTTT. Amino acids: CASSVLGPPNTGELFF.